The present T cell receptor beta chain was sequenced within a study of cytomegalovirus exposure and HLA in healthy donors. The overall study: Approximately 81% of 398 genotyped donors fell in the Caucasian-associated ancestry cluster. Findings and limits, study-wide: The classifier reportedly diagnosed cytomegalovirus status with high specificity and sensitivity.

As to this clone: The antigen is not known.

Researchers ran the PCR with 60 Vbeta and 13 Jbeta primers. Here immunoSEQ multiplex PCR was the method, and the copy in TCRdb shows in-frame clones only, minus some. The repertoire includes 150,000 to 180,000 clones, roughly 80% of them detected once, and around 3.6% sits in the top ten. This CDR3 has 14 amino acids. V was shortened by 3 bases and J by 0 bases, with 9 bases between the two germline ends. Germline CDR1 reads SGHAT; CDR2 reads FQNNGV. This clonotype originated in a middle-aged woman in good health and CMV-seronegative. The source material was PBMCs. This chain uses TRBV11-2 with TRBJ2-7, with TRBD2 as a possible D gene (6 bases). The DNA for the CDR3 is TGTGCCAGCAGCTTCACGGAGGGCTCCTACGAGCAGTACTTC. Translation gives CASSFTEGSYEQYF.